This T cell receptor beta chain was recovered during a study of shared clonotypes between healthy human individuals. About the study: CD4 naive and memory got three plates each, CD8 naive two, CD8 memory one.

CDR3 length: 12 residues. Germline assignment: CDR1 MNHEY and CDR2 SVGAGI. Trimming pared 5 bases from V and 7 bases from J, leaving 11 bases between. Original analysis: Filtering was not the same, since immunoSEQ gave junction-only sequences without quality scores. Clones were sequenced by immunoSEQ multiplex PCR, and TCRdb holds only the in-frame ones, with some missing. The V and J calls and clone size are taken from that table; D and trimming were inferred from the DNA. The sample consists of about 2.3 million clones, around 93% of them appearing once. This receptor was identified in a man between 18 and 29 years old in good health. Some clones in this sample may be carry-over from other donors' samples. The rearrangement joins TRBV6-5 to TRBJ1-1; no reliable D call. Sequenced material: naive CD4+ T cells from PBMCs. Subset described: CD45RA+ positively selected. DNA of the CDR3: TGTGCCAGCAGTGTAGGCCGGGGTGAAGCTTTCTTT. Protein product: CASSVGRGEAFF.